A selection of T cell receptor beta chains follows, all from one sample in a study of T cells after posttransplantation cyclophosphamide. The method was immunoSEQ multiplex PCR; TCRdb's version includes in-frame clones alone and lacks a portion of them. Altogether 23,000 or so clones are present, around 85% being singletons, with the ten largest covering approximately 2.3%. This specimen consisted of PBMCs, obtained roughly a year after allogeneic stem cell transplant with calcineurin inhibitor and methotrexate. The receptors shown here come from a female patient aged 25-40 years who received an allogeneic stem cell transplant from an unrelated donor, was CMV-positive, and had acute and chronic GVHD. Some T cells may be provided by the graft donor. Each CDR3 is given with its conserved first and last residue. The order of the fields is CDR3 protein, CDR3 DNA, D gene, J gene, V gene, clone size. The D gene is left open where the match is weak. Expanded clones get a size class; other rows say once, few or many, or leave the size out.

CDR3 protein: CAWSRGGFTYEQYF; CDR3 DNA: TGTGCCTGGAGTCGGGGGGGGTTCACCTACGAGCAGTACTTC; D gene: TRBD2; J gene: TRBJ2-7; V gene: TRBV30; clone size: .
CDR3 protein: CSVTRGPPNTEAFF; CDR3 DNA: TGCAGCGTTACGCGGGGACCCCCGAACACTGAAGCTTTCTTT; D gene: .; J gene: TRBJ1-1; V gene: TRBV29-1; clone size: .
CDR3 protein: CASSFNPTGAGSYEQYF; CDR3 DNA: TGTGCCAGCAGCTTCAACCCTACAGGAGCCGGCTCCTACGAGCAGTACTTC; D gene: .; J gene: TRBJ2-7; V gene: TRBV7-2; clone size: .
CDR3 protein: CASSYGKGQPQHF; CDR3 DNA: TGTGCCAGCAGTTACGGAAAGGGGCAGCCCCAGCATTTT; D gene: .; J gene: TRBJ1-5; V gene: TRBV6-5; clone size: .
CDR3 protein: CASSKDRGSSPLHF; CDR3 DNA: TGTGCCAGCAGCAAGGACAGGGGGAGTTCACCCCTCCACTTT; D gene: TRBD1; J gene: TRBJ1-6; V gene: TRBV6-5; clone size: .
CDR3 protein: CASASGTGGIGELFF; CDR3 DNA: TGTGCCAGCGCCTCCGGGACAGGGGGCATTGGGGAGCTGTTTTTT; D gene: TRBD1; J gene: TRBJ2-2; V gene: TRBV28; clone size: .
CDR3 protein: CASSLAGDYNEQFF; CDR3 DNA: TGTGCCAGCAGCCTAGCGGGAGACTACAATGAGCAGTTCTTC; D gene: TRBD2; J gene: TRBJ2-1; V gene: TRBV27; clone size: .
CDR3 protein: CASSYLGDSYNEQFF; CDR3 DNA: TGTGCCAGCAGTTACTTGGGAGACTCCTACAATGAGCAGTTCTTC; D gene: .; J gene: TRBJ2-1; V gene: TRBV6-5; clone size: .
CDR3 protein: CASSSQGAPGNTIYF; CDR3 DNA: TGTGCCAGCAGCTCTCAGGGGGCACCTGGAAACACCATATATTTT; D gene: TRBD1; J gene: TRBJ1-3; V gene: TRBV7-6; clone size: .
CDR3 protein: CASDSGRARTDTQYF; CDR3 DNA: TGTGCCTCCGATAGCGGGAGGGCTCGCACAGATACGCAGTATTTT; D gene: TRBD2; J gene: TRBJ2-3; V gene: TRBV10-3; clone size: .
CDR3 protein: CASSMQSAYEQYF; CDR3 DNA: TGTGCCAGTAGTATGCAGAGCGCCTACGAGCAGTACTTC; D gene: .; J gene: TRBJ2-7; V gene: TRBV19; clone size: few
CDR3 protein: CASSAIAGGPTYEQYF; CDR3 DNA: TGTGCCAGCTCAGCCATTGCAGGGGGCCCGACTTACGAGCAGTACTTC; D gene: TRBD1; J gene: TRBJ2-7; V gene: TRBV18; clone size: .
CDR3 protein: CASSLMQGLAYEQYF; CDR3 DNA: TGTGCCAGCAGCTTAATGCAGGGGTTGGCCTACGAGCAGTACTTC; D gene: .; J gene: TRBJ2-7; V gene: TRBV7-8; clone size: .
CDR3 protein: CASSQGGVGNQPQHF; CDR3 DNA: TGTGCCAGCAGTCAGGGCGGAGTAGGCAATCAGCCCCAGCATTTT; D gene: .; J gene: TRBJ1-5; V gene: TRBV6-5; clone size: .
CDR3 protein: CASSSQAGQFYEQYF; CDR3 DNA: TGTGCCAGCAGCTCCCAAGCAGGACAGTTCTACGAGCAGTACTTC; D gene: .; J gene: TRBJ2-7; V gene: TRBV5-6; clone size: .
CDR3 protein: CASREQVEAFF; CDR3 DNA: TGTGCCAGCAGGGAACAGGTTGAAGCTTTCTTT; D gene: .; J gene: TRBJ1-1; V gene: TRBV2; clone size: .
CDR3 protein: CASSLGGAGYTF; CDR3 DNA: TGTGCCAGCAGTTTAGGAGGCGCTGGCTACACCTTC; D gene: .; J gene: TRBJ1-2; V gene: TRBV6-5; clone size: .
CDR3 protein: CAWSPPTGHTEAFF; CDR3 DNA: TGTGCCTGGAGTCCCCCTACAGGGCACACTGAAGCTTTCTTT; D gene: .; J gene: TRBJ1-1; V gene: TRBV30; clone size: once
CDR3 protein: CASSLYRSNQPQHF; CDR3 DNA: TGTGCCAGCAGTTTATATCGTAGCAATCAGCCCCAGCATTTT; D gene: .; J gene: TRBJ1-5; V gene: TRBV28; clone size: .
CDR3 protein: CASSRQGETQYF; CDR3 DNA: TGTGCCAGCAGCAGACAGGGAGAGACCCAGTACTTC; D gene: TRBD1; J gene: TRBJ2-5; V gene: TRBV7-2; clone size: .
CDR3 protein: CATHLRDTQYF; CDR3 DNA: TGTGCCACCCACCTTAGAGATACGCAGTATTTT; D gene: .; J gene: TRBJ2-3; V gene: TRBV19; clone size: .
CDR3 protein: CASSLTALVPPF; CDR3 DNA: TGTGCCAGCAGTTTAACAGCCCTTGTTCCCCCCTTT; D gene: .; J gene: TRBJ1-1; V gene: TRBV27; clone size: .
CDR3 protein: CASSFRGFGELFF; CDR3 DNA: TGTGCCAGCAGTTTTCGGGGTTTTGGGGAGCTGTTTTTT; D gene: .; J gene: TRBJ2-2; V gene: TRBV28; clone size: .
CDR3 protein: CASRTQGAIAFF; CDR3 DNA: TGTGCCAGCAGAACACAGGGGGCGATAGCTTTCTTT; D gene: TRBD1; J gene: TRBJ1-1; V gene: TRBV28; clone size: few
CDR3 protein: CASSLLAVNTGELFF; CDR3 DNA: TGCGCCAGCAGCTTGCTAGCGGTTAACACCGGGGAGCTGTTTTTT; D gene: TRBD2; J gene: TRBJ2-2; V gene: TRBV5-1; clone size: .
CDR3 protein: CASSFGTSDYNEQFF; CDR3 DNA: TGTGCCAGCAGCTTCGGGACTAGCGACTACAATGAGCAGTTCTTC; D gene: TRBD2; J gene: TRBJ2-1; V gene: TRBV13; clone size: .
CDR3 protein: CASSLGGGTGELFF; CDR3 DNA: TGTGCCAGCAGCTTAGGCGGGGGCACCGGGGAGCTGTTTTTT; D gene: TRBD2; J gene: TRBJ2-2; V gene: TRBV7-3; clone size: .
CDR3 protein: CASSFRGLLTEAFF; CDR3 DNA: TGTGCCAGCAGCTTCCGGGGTTTGTTGACTGAAGCTTTCTTT; D gene: .; J gene: TRBJ1-1; V gene: TRBV5-8; clone size: .
CDR3 protein: CATSRDGGKLADILSTDTQYF; CDR3 DNA: TGTGCCACCAGCAGAGATGGAGGAAAACTAGCGGACATCCTAAGCACAGATACGCAGTATTTT; D gene: TRBD2; J gene: TRBJ2-3; V gene: TRBV15; clone size: .
CDR3 protein: CASSQDQGNLQFF; CDR3 DNA: TGCGCCAGCAGCCAAGATCAGGGCAATCTGCAGTTCTTC; D gene: .; J gene: TRBJ2-1; V gene: TRBV4-3; clone size: .
CDR3 protein: CASSSAGMNTEAFF; CDR3 DNA: TGCGCCAGCAGCTCGGCAGGAATGAACACTGAAGCTTTCTTT; D gene: .; J gene: TRBJ1-1; V gene: TRBV5-1; clone size: .
CDR3 protein: CASSRQLATNTDTQYF; CDR3 DNA: TGTGCCAGCAGCCGACAGCTAGCGACAAACACAGATACGCAGTATTTT; D gene: .; J gene: TRBJ2-3; V gene: TRBV11-2; clone size: once
CDR3 protein: CASSPLTGDYEQYF; CDR3 DNA: TGCGCCAGCAGCCCCCTAACAGGGGACTACGAGCAGTACTTC; D gene: TRBD1; J gene: TRBJ2-7; V gene: TRBV4-1; clone size: .